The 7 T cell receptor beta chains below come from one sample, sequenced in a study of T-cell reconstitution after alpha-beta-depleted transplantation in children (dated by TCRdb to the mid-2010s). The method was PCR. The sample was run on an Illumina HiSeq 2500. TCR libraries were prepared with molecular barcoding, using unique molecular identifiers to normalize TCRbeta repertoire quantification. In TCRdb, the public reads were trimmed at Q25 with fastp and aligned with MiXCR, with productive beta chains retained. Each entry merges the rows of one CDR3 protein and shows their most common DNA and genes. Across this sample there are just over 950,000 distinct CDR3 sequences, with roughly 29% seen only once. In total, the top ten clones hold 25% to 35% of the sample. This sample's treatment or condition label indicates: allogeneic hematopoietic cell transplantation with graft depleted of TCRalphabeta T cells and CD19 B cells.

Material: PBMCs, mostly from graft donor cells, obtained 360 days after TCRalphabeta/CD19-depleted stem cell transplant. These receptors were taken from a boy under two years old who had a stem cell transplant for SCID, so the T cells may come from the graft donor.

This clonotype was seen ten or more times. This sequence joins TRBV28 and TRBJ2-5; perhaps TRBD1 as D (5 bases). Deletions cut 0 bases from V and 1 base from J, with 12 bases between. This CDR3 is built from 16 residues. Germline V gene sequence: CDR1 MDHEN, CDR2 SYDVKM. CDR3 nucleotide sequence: TGTGCCAGCAGTTTATGGGGAACGACAGTCCAAGAGACCCAGTACTTC. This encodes CASSLWGTTVQETQYF. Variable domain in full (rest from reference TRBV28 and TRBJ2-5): DVKVTQSSRYLVKRTGEKVFLECVQDMDHENMFWYRQDPGLGLRLIYFSYDVKMKEKGDIPEGYSVSREKKERFSLILESASTNQTSMYLCASSLWGTTVQETQYFGPGTRLLVL.

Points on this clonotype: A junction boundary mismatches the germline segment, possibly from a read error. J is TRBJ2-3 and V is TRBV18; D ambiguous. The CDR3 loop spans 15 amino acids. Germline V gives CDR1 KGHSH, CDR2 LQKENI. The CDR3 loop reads CTSSPLNTNTDTQYF. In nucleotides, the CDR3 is TGTACCAGCTCACCTTTAAATACTAACACAGATACGCAGTATTTT.

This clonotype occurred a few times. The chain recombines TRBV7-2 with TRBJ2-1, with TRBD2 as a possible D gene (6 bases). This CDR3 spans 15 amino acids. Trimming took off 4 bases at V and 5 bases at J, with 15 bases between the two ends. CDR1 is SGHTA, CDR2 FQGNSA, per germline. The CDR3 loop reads CASSSDYLPDNEQFF. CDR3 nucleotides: TGTGCCAGCAGCTCGGACTACCTCCCAGACAATGAGCAGTTCTTC. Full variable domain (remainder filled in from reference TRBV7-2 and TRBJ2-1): GAGVSQSPSNKVTEKGKDVELRCDPISGHTALYWYRQSLGQGLEFLIYFQGNSAPDKSGLPSDRFSAERTGGSVSTLTIQRTQQEDSAVYLCASSSDYLPDNEQFFGPGTRLTVL.

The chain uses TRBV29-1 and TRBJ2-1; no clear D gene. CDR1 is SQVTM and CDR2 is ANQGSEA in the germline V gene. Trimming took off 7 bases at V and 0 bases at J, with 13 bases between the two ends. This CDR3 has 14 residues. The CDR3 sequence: CSGWGSLSYNEQFF. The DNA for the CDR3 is TGCAGCGGGTGGGGATCCCTCTCCTACAATGAGCAGTTCTTC.

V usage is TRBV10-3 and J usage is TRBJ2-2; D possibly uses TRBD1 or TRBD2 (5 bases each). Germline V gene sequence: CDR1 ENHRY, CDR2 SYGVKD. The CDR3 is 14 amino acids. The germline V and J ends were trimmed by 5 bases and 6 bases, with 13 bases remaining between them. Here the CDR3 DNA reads TGTGCCATCAGTTCCGGGACCGGGGCCGGGGAGCTGTTTTTT. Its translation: CAISSGTGAGELFF.

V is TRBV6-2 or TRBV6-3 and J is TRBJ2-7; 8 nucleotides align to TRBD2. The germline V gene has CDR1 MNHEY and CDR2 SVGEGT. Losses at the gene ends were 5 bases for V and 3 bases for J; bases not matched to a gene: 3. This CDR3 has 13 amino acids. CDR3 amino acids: CASSRLAYYEQYF. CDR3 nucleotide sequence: TGTGCCAGCAGTAGACTAGCGTACTACGAGCAGTACTTC.

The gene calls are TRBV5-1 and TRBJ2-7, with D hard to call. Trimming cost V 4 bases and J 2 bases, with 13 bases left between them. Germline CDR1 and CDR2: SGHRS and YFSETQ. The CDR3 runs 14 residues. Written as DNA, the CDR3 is TGCGCCAGCAGCAACTCAGACCTAGCCTACGAGCAGTACTTC. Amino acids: CASSNSDLAYEQYF.